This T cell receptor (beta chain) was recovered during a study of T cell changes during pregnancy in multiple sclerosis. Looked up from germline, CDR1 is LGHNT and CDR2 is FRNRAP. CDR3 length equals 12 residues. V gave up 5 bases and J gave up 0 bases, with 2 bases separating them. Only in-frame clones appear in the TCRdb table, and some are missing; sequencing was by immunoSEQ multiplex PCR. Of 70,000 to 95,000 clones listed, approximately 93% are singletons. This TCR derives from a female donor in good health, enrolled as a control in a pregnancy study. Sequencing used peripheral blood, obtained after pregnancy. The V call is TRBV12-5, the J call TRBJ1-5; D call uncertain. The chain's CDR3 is CASGLSNQPQHF. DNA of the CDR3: TGTGCTAGTGGTCTTAGCAATCAGCCCCAGCATTTT. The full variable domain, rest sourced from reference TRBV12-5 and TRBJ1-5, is DARVTQTPRHKVTEMGQEVTMRCQPILGHNTVFWYRQTMMQGLELLAYFRNRAPLDDSGMPKDRFSAEMPDATLATLKIQPSEPRDSAVYFCASGLSNQPQHFGDGTRLSIL.